The 8 T cell receptor beta chains given below trace back to one sample, sequenced in a study of a mutant IDH1 vaccine in newly diagnosed glioma (dated by TCRdb to the early 2020s). Their antigen targets remain unknown. The protocol used for the library was the immunoSEQ multiplex PCR assay. TCRdb's version of the immuneACCESS table is confined to in-frame rearrangements and falls short of the full clone set. An unresolved V gene accounts for under half of the shortfall where checked; the remainder is of unknown origin. The sample table holds approximately 50,000 clones, of which around four fifths were seen once. The top ten clonotypes cover 5.2% of the sample. The sample's time point label is to be understood as: week 5, during vaccination. A 20-mer mutant IDH1 peptide at 300 micrograms in Montanide made up each vaccine dose, which was injected subcutaneously together with topical imiquimod. The sequenced sample was PBMCs, obtained from a glioma patient whose treatment included an IDH1 peptide vaccine. These receptors all come from a man aged 50 to 60 with glioma.

The rearrangement links TRBV6-5 to TRBJ2-5, with D perhaps matching TRBD1 (6 bases). Trimming shortened V by 6 bases and J by 5 bases, and 10 bases separated the two germline ends. The CDR3 totals 12 residues. CDR1 is MNHEY, CDR2 SVGAGI, per germline. The CDR3 DNA reads as TGTGCCAGCAGAACAGGGTTGGAGACCCAGTACTTC. Protein product: CASRTGLETQYF.

The J gene is TRBJ1-1, the V gene TRBV30; D is unclear. Deletions cut 3 bases from V and 1 base from J, with 9 bases between. The germline V gene has CDR1 GTSNPN and CDR2 SVGIG (reference sequence). The CDR3 extends over 13 amino acids. Written as DNA, the CDR3 is TGTGCCTGGAGACACAGCAGGAACACTGAAGCTTTCTTT. Encoded protein: CAWRHSRNTEAFF.

A few counts support this clone. The chain combines TRBV10-1 with TRBJ2-7; the D is unclear. CDR1 is WNHNN and CDR2 is SYGVQD in the germline V gene (reference sequence). CDR3 length equals 12 residues. Trimming removed 3 bases at V and 9 bases at J, with 12 bases between. The CDR3 nucleotides are TGCGCCAGCAGTGAAAATCGAGTCGCGCAGTACTTC. This translates into CASSENRVAQYF.

The rearrangement joins TRBV29-1 to TRBJ2-6; unclear D gene. Germline CDR1 reads SQVTM; CDR2 reads ANQGSEA. Trimming took off 3 bases at V and 3 bases at J, with 12 bases between the two ends. The CDR3 loop spans 15 amino acids. The CDR3 region has the DNA TGCAGCGTTGATACATCCGGCTTTGGGGCCAACGTCCTGACTTTC. It encodes CSVDTSGFGANVLTF.

The J gene is TRBJ2-1, the V gene TRBV29-1; no reliable D call. CDR1 is SQVTM, CDR2 ANQGSEA, per germline. This CDR3 region has 10 residues. Trimming shortened V by 5 bases and J by 3 bases, and 2 bases separated the two germline ends. CDR3 protein: CSVNYNEQFF. CDR3 DNA: TGCAGCGTTAACTACAATGAGCAGTTCTTC.

This chain uses TRBV15 with TRBJ2-5; TRBD1 agrees at 12 bases. CDR1 and CDR2 from the germline V gene are LNHNV and YYDKDF (reference sequence). The CDR3 spans 16 residues. Trimming at V came to 3 bases and at J to 5 bases, leaving 7 bases not matched to a gene. CDR3 coding DNA: TGTGCCACCAGCAGGGTTGGGACAGGGGGCCGGGAGACCCAGTACTTC. It is translated as CATSRVGTGGRETQYF.

The chain couples TRBV9 to TRBJ2-5, with 9 bases fitting TRBD2. This CDR3 is 14 amino acids long. In germline, CDR1 is SGDLS, CDR2 YYNGEE. The junction had 6 bases not matched to a gene; V was cut back by 4 bases and J by 5 bases. The CDR3 is CASSIAGVTETQYF. The CDR3 region has the DNA TGTGCCAGCAGCATAGCGGGGGTTACCGAGACCCAGTACTTC.

The rearrangement links TRBV10-3 to TRBJ1-1; TRBD1 aligns across 7 bases. Germline assignment: CDR1 ENHRY and CDR2 SYGVKD. CDR3 length: 14 amino acids. Losses at the gene ends were 8 bases for V and 1 base for J; bases not matched to a gene: 7. The CDR3: CAIGTDSGNTEAFF. In nucleotides, the CDR3 is TGTGCCATCGGGACAGATAGTGGGAACACTGAAGCTTTCTTT.